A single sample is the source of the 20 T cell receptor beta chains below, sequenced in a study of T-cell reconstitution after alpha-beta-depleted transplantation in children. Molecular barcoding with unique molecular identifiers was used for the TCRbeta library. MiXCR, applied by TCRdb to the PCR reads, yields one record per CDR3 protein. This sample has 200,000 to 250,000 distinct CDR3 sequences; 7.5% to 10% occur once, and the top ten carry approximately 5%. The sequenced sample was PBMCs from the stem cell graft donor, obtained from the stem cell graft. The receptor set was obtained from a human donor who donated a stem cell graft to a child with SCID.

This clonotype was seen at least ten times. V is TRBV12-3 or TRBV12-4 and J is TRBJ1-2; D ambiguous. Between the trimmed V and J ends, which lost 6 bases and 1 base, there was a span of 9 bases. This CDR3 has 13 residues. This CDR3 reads CASSPNGNYGYTF. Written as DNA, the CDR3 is TGTGCCAGCAGCCCGAACGGTAACTATGGCTACACCTTC.

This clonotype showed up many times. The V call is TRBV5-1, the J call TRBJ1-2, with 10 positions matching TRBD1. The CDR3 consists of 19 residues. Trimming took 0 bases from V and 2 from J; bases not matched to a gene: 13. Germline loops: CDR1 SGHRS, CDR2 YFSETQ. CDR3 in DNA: TGCGCCAGCAGCTTGGGCGACCCGGGACAGGGGCCACGGAACTATGGCTACACCTTC. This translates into CASSLGDPGQGPRNYGYTF.

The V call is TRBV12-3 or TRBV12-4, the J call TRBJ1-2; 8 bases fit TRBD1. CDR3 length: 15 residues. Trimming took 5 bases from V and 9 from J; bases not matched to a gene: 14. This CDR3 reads CASSGRARQGPSYTF. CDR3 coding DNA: TGTGCCAGCAGTGGGAGGGCCCGACAGGGGCCCAGCTACACCTTC.

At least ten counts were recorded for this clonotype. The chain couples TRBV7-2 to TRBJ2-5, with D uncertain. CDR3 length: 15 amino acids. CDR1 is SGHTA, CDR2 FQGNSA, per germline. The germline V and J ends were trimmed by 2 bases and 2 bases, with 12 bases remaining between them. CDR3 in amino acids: CASSLMFTAQETQYF. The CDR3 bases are TGTGCCAGCAGCTTAATGTTTACAGCTCAAGAGACCCAGTACTTC.

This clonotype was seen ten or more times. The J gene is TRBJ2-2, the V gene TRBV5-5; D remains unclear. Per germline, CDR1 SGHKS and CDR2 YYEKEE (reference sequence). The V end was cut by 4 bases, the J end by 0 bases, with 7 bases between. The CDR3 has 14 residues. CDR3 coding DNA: TGTGCCAGCAGCAAGGACCCGAACACCGGGGAGCTGTTTTTT. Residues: CASSKDPNTGELFF.

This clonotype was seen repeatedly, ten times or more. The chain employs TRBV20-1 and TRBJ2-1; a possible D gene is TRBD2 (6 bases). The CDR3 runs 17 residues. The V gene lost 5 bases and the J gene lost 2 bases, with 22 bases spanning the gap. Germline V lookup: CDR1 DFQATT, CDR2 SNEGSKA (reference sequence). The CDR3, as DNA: TGCAGTGCTCCCCCCGGCTTATCTAGCGAGGCCTACAATGAGCAGTTCTTC. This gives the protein CSAPPGLSSEAYNEQFF.

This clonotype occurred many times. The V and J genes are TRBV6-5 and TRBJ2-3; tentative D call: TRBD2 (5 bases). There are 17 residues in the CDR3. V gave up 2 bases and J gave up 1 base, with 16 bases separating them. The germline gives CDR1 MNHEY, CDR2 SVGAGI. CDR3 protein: CASSYLGLHLGTDTQYF. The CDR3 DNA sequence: TGTGCCAGCAGTTACCTAGGACTCCACTTGGGCACAGATACGCAGTATTTT.

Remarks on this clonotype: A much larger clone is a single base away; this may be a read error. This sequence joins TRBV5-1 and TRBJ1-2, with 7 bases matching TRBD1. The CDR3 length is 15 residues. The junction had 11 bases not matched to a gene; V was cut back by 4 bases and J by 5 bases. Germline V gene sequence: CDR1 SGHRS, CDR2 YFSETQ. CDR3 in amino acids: CASSIRQGLEYGYTF. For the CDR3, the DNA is TGCGCCAGCAGCATTAGACAGGGCCTGGAATATGGCTACACCTTC.

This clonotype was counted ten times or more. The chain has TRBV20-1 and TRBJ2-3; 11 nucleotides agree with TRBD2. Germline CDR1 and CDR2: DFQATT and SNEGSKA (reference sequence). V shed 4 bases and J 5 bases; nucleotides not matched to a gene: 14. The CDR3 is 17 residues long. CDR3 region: CSATEGVAGGRGDTQYF. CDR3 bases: TGCAGTGCTACAGAGGGGGTAGCGGGGGGGCGAGGAGATACGCAGTATTTT.

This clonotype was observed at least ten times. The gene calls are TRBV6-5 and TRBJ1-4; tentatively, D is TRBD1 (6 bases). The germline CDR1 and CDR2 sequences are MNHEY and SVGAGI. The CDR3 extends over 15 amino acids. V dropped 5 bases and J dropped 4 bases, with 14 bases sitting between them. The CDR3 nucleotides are TGTGCCAGCAGTCCCCGACAGGACGATAATGAAAAACTGTTTTTT. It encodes CASSPRQDDNEKLFF.

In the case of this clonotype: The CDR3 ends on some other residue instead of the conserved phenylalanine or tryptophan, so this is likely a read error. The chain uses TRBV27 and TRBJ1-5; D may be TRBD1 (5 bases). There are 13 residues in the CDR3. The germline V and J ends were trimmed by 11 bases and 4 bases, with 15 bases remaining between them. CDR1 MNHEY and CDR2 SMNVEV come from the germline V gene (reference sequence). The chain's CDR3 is CASGTPSNQPQHS. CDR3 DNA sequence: TGTGCCTCTGGGACCCCTAGTAATCAGCCCCAGCATTCT.

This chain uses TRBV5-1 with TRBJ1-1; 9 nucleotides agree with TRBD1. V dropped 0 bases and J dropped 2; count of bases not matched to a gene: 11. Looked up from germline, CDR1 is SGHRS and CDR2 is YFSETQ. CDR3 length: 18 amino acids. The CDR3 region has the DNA TGCGCCAGCAGCTTGGCCTTGGTACCGGGACAGGGAAACACTGAAGCTTTCTTT. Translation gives CASSLALVPGQGNTEAFF.

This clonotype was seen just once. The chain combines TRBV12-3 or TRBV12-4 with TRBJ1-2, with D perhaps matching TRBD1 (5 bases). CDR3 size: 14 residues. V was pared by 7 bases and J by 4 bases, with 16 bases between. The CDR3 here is CASMRQGIFYGYTF. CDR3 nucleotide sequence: TGTGCCAGCATGAGGCAGGGAATCTTCTATGGCTACACCTTC.

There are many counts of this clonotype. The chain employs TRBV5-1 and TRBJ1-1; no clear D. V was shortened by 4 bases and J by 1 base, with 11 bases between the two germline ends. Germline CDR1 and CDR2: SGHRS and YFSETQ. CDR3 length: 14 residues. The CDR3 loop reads CASSLGRSNTEAFF. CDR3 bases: TGCGCCAGCAGCCTAGGACGGTCGAACACTGAAGCTTTCTTT.

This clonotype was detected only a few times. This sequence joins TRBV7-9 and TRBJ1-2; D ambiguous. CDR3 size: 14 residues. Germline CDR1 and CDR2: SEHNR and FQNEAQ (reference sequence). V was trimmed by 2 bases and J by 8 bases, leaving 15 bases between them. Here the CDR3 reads CASSLSWREGGYTF. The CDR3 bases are TGTGCCAGCAGCTTATCTTGGCGAGAGGGCGGCTACACCTTC.

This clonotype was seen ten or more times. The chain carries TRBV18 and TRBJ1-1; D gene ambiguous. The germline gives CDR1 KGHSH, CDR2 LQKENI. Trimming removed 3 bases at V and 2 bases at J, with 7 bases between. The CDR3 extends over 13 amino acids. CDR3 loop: CASSPSDNTEAFF. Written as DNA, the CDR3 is TGTGCCAGCTCACCGTCAGATAACACTGAAGCTTTCTTT.

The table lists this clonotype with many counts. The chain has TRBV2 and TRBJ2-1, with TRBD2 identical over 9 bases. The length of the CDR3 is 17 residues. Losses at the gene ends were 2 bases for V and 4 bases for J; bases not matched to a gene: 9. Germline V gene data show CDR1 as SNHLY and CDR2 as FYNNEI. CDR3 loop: CASSEFNAGGKYNEQFF. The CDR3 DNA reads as TGTGCCAGCAGTGAATTTAATGCGGGGGGGAAATACAATGAGCAGTTCTTC.

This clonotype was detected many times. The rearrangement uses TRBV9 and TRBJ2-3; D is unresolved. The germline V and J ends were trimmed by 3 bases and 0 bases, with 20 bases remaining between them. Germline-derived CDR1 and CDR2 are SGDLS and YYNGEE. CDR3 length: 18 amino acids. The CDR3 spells CASSARRGVGSSTDTQYF. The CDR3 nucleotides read TGTGCCAGCAGCGCCCGGAGAGGTGTGGGCTCTAGCACAGATACGCAGTATTTT.

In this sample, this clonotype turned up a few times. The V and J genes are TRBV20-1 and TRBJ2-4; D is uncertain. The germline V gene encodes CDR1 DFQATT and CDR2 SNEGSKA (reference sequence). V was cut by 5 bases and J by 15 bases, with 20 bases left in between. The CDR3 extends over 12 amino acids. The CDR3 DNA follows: TGCAGTGCTTTCGATAGGGATGGTCCCCCGTACTTC. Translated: CSAFDRDGPPYF.

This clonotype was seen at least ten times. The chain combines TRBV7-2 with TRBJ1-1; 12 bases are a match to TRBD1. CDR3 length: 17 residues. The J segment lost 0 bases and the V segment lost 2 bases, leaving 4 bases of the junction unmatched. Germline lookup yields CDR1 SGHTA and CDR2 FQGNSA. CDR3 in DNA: TGTGCCAGCAGCTTATCCGGGACAGGGGGCTTGAACACTGAAGCTTTCTTT. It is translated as CASSLSGTGGLNTEAFF.